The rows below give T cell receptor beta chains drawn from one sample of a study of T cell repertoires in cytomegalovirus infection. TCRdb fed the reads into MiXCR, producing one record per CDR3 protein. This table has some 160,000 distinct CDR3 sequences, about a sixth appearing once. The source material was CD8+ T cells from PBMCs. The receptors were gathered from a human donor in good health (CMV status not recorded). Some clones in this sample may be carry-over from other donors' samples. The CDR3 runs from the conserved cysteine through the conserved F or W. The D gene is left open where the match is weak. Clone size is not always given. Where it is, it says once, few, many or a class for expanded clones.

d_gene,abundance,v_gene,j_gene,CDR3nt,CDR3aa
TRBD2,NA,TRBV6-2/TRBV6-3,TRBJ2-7,TGTGCCAGCAGTTACTCAGGACTAGCGGGGAGAAACTACGAGCAGTACTTC,CASSYSGLAGRNYEQYF
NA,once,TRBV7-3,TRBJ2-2,TGTGCCAGCAGCTCCCTAGGGGGCGGGGAGCTGTTTTTT,CASSSLGGGELFF
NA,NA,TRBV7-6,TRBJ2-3,TGTGCCAGCAGCTTCTCAGGGGTTGATACGCAGTATTTT,CASSFSGVDTQYF
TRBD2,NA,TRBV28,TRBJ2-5,TGTGCCAGCAGTCAAGGGACTAGGCAATTCCGGGGGACCCAGTACTTC,CASSQGTRQFRGTQYF
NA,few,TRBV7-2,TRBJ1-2,TGTGCCAGCAGCTCTTACCTCCCAAGGGACAATAACTATGGCTACACCTTC,CASSSYLPRDNNYGYTF
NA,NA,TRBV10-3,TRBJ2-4,TGTGCCATCAGTGAGTCGATACAGGGTAAAAACATTCAGTACTTC,CAISESIQGKNIQYF
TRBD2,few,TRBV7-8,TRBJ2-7,TGTGCCAGCAGCTTAAGCGGGGGGGCATCCTACGAGCAGTACTTC,CASSLSGGASYEQYF
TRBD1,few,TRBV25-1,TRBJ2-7,TGTGCCAGCAGTCCCGGGACAGGGACGAACCGGAAGGCATACGAGCAGTACTTC,CASSPGTGTNRKAYEQYF
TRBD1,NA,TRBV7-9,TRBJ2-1,TGTGCCAGCAGCTTCCCCGGGACAGGGGGCAATGAGCAGTTCTTC,CASSFPGTGGNEQFF
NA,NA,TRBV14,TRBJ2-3,TGTGCCAGCAGCCAAGGAGTTTACAAATCTTTCACAGATACGCAGTATTTT,CASSQGVYKSFTDTQYF
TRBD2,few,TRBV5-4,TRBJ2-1,TGTGCCAGCAGGGAATCTGGACTAGCGGGAGTCAATGAGCAGTTCTTC,CASRESGLAGVNEQFF
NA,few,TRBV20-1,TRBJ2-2,TGCAGTGCTCCCGACAGGAACACCGGGGAGCTGTTTTTT,CSAPDRNTGELFF
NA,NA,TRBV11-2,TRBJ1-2,TGTGCCAGCAGCTTGCGGGGGGACGGTTCTAACTATGGCTACACCTTC,CASSLRGDGSNYGYTF
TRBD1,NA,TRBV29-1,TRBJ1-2,TGCAGCGTCCGGACAGGGCGGCAGTATGGCTACACCTTC,CSVRTGRQYGYTF
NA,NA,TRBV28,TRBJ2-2,TGTGCCAGCACTTTTATCGCGAACACCGGGGAGCTGTTTTTT,CASTFIANTGELFF
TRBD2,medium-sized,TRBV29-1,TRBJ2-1,TGCAGCGTTGAAGGATATAGCGGGGGACACAATGAGCAGTTCTTC,CSVEGYSGGHNEQFF
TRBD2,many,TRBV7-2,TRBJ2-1,TGTGCCAGCAGCTACAGCGGGAGTTCTGGCAATGAGCAGTTCTTC,CASSYSGSSGNEQFF
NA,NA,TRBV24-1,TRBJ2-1,TGTGCCACCAGTGAAGGCCGCCGTCCTACAATTGAGCAGTTCTTC,CATSEGRRPTIEQFF
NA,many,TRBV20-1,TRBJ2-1,TGCAGTGCTAGGTCCGAATCGGACAATGAGCAGTTCTTC,CSARSESDNEQFF
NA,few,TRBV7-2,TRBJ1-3,TGTGCCAGCAGTCTAACCCCGACAGGAAACACCATATATTTT,CASSLTPTGNTIYF
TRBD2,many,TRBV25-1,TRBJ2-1,TGTGCCAGCAGTGAGGGGACTAGGGAGGTTGGTGAGCAGTTCTTC,CASSEGTREVGEQFF
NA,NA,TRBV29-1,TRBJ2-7,TGCAGCGGGAACGTGGGACTCAGCGAGCAGTACTTC,CSGNVGLSEQYF
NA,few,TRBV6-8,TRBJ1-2,TGTGCCAGCAGTTACTCCCCGACCCATGGCTACACCTTC,CASSYSPTHGYTF
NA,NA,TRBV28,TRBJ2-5,TGTGCCAGCAGTTTATATTATGGAGAGACCCAGTACTTC,CASSLYYGETQYF
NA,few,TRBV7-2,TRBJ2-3,TGTGCCAGCAGTTTTCTTCAGCGGATCACAGATACGCAGTATTTT,CASSFLQRITDTQYF
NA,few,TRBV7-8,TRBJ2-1,TGTGCCAGCAGCTTAGGAATACGTGAGCAGTTCTTC,CASSLGIREQFF
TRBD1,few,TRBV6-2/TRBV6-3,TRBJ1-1,TGTGCCAGCAGTATTACAGGGGTTGCGTCTGAAGCTTTCTTT,CASSITGVASEAFF